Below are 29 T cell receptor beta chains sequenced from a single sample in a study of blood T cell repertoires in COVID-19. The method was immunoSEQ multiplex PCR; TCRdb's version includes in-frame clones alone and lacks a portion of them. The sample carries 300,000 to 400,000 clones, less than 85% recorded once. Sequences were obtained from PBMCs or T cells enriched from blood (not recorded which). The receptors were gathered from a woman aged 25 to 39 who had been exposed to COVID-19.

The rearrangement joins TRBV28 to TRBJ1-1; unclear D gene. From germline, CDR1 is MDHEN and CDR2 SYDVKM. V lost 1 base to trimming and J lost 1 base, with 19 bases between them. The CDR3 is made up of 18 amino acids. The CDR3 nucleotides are TGTGCCAGCAGTTTATATGGGGTAGGGAGTCTACCGAACACTGAAGCTTTCTTT. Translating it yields CASSLYGVGSLPNTEAFF.

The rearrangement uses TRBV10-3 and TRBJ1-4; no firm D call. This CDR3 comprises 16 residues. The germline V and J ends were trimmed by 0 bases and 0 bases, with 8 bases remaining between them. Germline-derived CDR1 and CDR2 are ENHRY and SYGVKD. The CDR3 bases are TGTGCCATCAGTGAGTCCTTGGCGGCAACTAATGAAAAACTGTTTTTT. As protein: CAISESLAATNEKLFF.

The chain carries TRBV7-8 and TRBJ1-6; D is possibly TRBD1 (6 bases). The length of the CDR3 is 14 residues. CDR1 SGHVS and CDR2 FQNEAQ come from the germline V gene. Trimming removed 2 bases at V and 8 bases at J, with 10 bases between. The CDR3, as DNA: TGTGCCAGCAGCTTACAGCCAGGGGATTCACCCCTCCACTTT. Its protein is CASSLQPGDSPLHF.

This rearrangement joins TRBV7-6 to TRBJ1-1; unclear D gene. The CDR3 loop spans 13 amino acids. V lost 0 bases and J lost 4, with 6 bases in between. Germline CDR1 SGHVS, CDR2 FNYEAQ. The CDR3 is CASSLAEGTEAFF. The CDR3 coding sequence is TGTGCCAGCAGCTTAGCAGAGGGCACTGAAGCTTTCTTT. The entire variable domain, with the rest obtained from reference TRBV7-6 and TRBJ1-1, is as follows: GAGVSQSPRYKVTKRGQDVALRCDPISGHVSLYWYRQALGQGPEFLTYFNYEAQQDKSGLPNDRFSAERPEGSISTLTIQRTEQRDSAMYRCASSLAEGTEAFFGQGTRLTVV.

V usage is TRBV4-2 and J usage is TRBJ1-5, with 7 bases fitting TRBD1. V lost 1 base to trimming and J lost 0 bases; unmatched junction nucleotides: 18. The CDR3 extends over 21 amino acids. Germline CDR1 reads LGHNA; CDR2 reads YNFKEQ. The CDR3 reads CASSQGPFGQAGLYSNQPQHF. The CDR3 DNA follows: TGTGCCAGCAGCCAAGGGCCCTTTGGACAGGCGGGGCTATATAGCAATCAGCCCCAGCATTTT.

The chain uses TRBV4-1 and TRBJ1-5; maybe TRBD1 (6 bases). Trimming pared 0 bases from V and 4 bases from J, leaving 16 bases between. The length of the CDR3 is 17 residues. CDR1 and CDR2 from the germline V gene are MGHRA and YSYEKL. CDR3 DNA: TGCGCCAGCAGCCAAGATCCCGCCGGGACACAAAATCAGCCCCAGCATTTT. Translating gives CASSQDPAGTQNQPQHF.

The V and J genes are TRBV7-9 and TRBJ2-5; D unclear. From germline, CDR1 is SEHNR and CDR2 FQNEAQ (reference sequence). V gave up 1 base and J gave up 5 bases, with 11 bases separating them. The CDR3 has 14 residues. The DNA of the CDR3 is TGTGCCAGCAGCTTAGATGGGCCGTGGGAGACCCAGTACTTC. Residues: CASSLDGPWETQYF.

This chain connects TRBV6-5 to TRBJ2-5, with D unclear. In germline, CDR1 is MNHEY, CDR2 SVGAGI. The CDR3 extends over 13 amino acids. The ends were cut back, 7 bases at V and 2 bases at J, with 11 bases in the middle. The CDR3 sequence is CASTRHPQETQYF. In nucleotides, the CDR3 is TGTGCCAGCACGCGACACCCACAAGAGACCCAGTACTTC.

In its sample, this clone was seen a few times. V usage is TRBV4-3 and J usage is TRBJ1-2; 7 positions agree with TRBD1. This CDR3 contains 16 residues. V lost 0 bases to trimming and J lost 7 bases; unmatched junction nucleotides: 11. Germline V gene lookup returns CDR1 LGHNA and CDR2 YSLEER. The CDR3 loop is CASSQEIADRAGGYTF. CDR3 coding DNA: TGCGCCAGCAGCCAAGAAATCGCTGACAGGGCGGGTGGCTACACCTTC.

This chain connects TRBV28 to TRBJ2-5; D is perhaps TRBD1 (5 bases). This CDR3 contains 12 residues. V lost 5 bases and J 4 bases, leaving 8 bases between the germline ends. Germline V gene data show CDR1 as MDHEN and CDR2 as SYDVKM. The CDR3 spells CASSPRAETQYF. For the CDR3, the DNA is TGTGCCAGCAGTCCCAGGGCAGAGACCCAGTACTTC.

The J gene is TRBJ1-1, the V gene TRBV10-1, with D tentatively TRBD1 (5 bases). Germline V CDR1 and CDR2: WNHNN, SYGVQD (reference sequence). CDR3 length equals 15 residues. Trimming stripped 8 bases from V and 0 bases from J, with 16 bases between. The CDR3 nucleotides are TGCGCCAGCCGCGAGAGACAGAACATGAACACTGAAGCTTTCTTT. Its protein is CASRERQNMNTEAFF.

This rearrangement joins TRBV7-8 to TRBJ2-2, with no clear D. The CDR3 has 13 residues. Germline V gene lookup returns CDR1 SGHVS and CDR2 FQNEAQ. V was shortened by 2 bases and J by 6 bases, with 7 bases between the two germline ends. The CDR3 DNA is TGTGCCAGCAGCTTATACAGCCCCGGGGAGCTGTTTTTT. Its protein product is CASSLYSPGELFF.

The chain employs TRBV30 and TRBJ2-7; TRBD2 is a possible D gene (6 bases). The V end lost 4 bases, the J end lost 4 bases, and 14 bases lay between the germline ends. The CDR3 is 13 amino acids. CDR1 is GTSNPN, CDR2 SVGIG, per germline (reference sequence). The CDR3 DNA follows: TGTGCCTGGAATTCGGGGGTCAGGTACGAGCAGTACTTC. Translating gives CAWNSGVRYEQYF. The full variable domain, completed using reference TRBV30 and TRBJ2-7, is SQTIHQWPATLVQPVGSPLSLECTVEGTSNPNLYWYRQAAGRGLQLLFYSVGIGQISSEVPQNLSASRPQDRQFILSSKKLLLSDSGFYLCAWNSGVRYEQYFGPGTRLTVT.

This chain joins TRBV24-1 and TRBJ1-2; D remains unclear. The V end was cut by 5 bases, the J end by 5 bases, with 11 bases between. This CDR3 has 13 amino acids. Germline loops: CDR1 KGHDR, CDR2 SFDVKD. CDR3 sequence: CATSVGEGYGYTF. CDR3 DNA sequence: TGTGCCACCAGTGTTGGGGAGGGATATGGCTACACCTTC.

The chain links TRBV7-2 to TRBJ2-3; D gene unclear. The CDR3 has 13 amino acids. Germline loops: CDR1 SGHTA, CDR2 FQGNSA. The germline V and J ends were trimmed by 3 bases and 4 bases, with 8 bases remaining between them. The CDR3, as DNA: TGTGCCAGCAGCTTTGGCGGCGCAGATACGCAGTATTTT. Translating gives CASSFGGADTQYF.

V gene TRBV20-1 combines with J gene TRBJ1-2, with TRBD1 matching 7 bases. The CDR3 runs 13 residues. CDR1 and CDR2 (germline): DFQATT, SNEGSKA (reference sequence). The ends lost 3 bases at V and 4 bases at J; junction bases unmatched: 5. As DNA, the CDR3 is TGCAGTGCTAGTATCAACAGGGGCTATGGCTACACCTTC. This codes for CSASINRGYGYTF.

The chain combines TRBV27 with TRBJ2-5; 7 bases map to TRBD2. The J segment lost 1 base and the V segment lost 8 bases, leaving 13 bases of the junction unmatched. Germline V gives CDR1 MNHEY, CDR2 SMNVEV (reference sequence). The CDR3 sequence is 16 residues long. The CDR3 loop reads CASQRLGGGTQETQYF. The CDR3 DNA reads TGTGCCAGCCAACGCCTGGGGGGAGGGACCCAAGAGACCCAGTACTTC.

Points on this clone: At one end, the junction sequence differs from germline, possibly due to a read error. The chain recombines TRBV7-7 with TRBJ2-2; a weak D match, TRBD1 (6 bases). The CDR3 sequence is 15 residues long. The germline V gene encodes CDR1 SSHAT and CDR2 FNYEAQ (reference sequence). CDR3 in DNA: TGTGCTAGCAGCCAGATGGACAGGAACACCGGGGAGCTGTTTTTT. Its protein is CASSQMDRNTGELFF.

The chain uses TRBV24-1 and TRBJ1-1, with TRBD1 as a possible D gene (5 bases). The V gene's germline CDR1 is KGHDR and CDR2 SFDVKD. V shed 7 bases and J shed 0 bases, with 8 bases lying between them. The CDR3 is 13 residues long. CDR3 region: CATRKTVNTEAFF. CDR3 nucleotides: TGTGCCACCAGAAAGACAGTGAACACTGAAGCTTTCTTT.

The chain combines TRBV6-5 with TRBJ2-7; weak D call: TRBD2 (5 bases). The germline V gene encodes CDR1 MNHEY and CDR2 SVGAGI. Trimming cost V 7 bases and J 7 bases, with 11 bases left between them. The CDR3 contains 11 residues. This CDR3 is CASTYGREQYF. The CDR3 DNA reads TGTGCCAGCACCTATGGGAGAGAGCAGTACTTC.

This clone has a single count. CDR3 DNA: TGTGCCAGTACCCCCTCTCGGACCCAGGGAACAGATACGCAGTATTTT. Translation: CASTPSRTQGTDTQYF. V and J are TRBV19 and TRBJ2-3, with D possibly TRBD1 on 5 matching bases. CDR1 LNHDA and CDR2 SQIVND come from the germline V gene (reference sequence). The V end was cut by 7 bases, the J end by 3 bases, with 20 bases between. This CDR3 contains 16 residues.

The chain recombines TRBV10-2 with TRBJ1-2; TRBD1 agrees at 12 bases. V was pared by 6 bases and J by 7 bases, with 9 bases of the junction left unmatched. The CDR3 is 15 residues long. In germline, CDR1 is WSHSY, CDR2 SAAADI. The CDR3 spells CASSREGQGAGGYTF. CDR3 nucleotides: TGCGCCAGCAGCCGCGAGGGACAGGGGGCAGGTGGCTACACCTTC.

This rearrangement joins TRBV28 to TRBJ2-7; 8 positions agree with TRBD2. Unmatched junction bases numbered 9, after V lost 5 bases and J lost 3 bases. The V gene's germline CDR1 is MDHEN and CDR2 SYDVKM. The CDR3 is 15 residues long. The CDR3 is CASSPPGTSDYEQYF. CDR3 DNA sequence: TGTGCCAGCAGTCCACCAGGGACTAGTGACTACGAGCAGTACTTC.

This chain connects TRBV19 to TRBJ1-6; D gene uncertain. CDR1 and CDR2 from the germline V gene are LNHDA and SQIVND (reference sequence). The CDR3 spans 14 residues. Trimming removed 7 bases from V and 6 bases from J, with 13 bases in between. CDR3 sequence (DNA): TGTGCCAGTACACAACGGGAGGGTAATTCACCCCTCCACTTT. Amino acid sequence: CASTQREGNSPLHF. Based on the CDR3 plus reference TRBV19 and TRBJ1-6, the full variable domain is DGGITQSPKYLFRKEGQNVTLSCEQNLNHDAMYWYRQDPGQGLRLIYYSQIVNDFQKGDIAEGYSVSREKKESFPLTVTSAQKNPTAFYLCASTQREGNSPLHFGNGTRLTVT.

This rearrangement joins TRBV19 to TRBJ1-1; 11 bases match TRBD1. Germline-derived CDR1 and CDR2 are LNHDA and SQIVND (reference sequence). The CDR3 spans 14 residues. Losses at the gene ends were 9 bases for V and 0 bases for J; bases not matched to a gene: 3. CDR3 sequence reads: CASGDRGMNTEAFF. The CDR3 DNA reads TGTGCCAGCGGGGACAGGGGGATGAACACTGAAGCTTTCTTT.

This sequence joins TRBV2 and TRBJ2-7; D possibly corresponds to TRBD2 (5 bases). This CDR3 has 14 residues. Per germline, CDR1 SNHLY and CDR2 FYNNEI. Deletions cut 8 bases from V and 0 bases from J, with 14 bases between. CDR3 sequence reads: CASLGLQSSYEQYF. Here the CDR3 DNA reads TGTGCCAGCCTAGGACTCCAGAGCTCCTACGAGCAGTACTTC.

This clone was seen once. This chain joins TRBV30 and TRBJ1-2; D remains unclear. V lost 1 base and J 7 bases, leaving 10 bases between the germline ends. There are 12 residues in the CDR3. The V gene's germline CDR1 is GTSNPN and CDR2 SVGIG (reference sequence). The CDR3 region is CAWSGAVSGYTF. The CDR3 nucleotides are TGTGCCTGGAGTGGTGCAGTGTCTGGCTACACCTTC.

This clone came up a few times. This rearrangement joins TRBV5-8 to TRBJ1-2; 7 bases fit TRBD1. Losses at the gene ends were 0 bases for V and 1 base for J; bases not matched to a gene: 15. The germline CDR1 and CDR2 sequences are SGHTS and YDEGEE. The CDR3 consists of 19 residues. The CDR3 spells CASSLGRMRRGPNNYGYTF. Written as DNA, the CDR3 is TGTGCCAGCAGCTTGGGTAGGATGAGGAGGGGGCCGAATAACTATGGCTACACCTTC.

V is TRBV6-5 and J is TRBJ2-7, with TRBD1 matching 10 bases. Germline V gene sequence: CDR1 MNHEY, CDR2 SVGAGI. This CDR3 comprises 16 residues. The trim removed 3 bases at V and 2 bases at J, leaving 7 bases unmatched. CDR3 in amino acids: CASSYLGDRGTYEQYF. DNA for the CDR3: TGTGCCAGCAGTTATCTCGGGGACAGGGGAACCTACGAGCAGTACTTC.